This TCR beta chain was retrieved from a study of blood T cell repertoires in COVID-19. The data were produced by immunoSEQ multiplex PCR, yet TCRdb's version contains in-frame clones alone and is incomplete. The table shows tens of thousands of clones, with 65% to 80% occurring only once. The source material was peripheral blood. The receptor was isolated from a woman older than 75 with active or convalescent COVID-19.

CDR3 sequence: CASSSFSYGYTF. CDR3 in DNA: TGTGCCAGCAGTTCTTTTTCCTATGGCTACACCTTC. V is TRBV27 and J is TRBJ1-2; D gene unclear. V dropped 4 bases and J dropped 4 bases, with 7 bases sitting between them. The germline gives CDR1 MNHEY, CDR2 SMNVEV (reference sequence). The CDR3 has 12 amino acids.